Listed below are T cell receptor beta chains from one sample, sequenced in a study of T cell responses to AZD1222 COVID-19 vaccine. Some clones are missing from TCRdb's copy, which holds only in-frame ones; the method was immunoSEQ multiplex PCR. Here the sample spans roughly 130,000 clones, 80% to 90% being singletons. The specimen comprised peripheral blood, sampled on day 0 of AZD1222 vaccination. These receptor sequences come from an adult in good health. The CDR3 runs from the conserved cysteine through the conserved F or W. Each record gives: clone size, J gene, V gene, CDR3 protein. Size values are once, few and many counts, or a class for expanded clones, and some rows have none.

clone_size: few
j_call: TRBJ1-1
v_call: TRBV29-1
cdr3_aa: CSVERGVNTEAFF

clone_size: NA
j_call: TRBJ1-5
v_call: TRBV7-2
cdr3_aa: CASSLAGWGDQPQHF

clone_size: NA
j_call: TRBJ2-7
v_call: TRBV19
cdr3_aa: CASSPSPGAPNPNEQYF

clone_size: NA
j_call: TRBJ1-4
v_call: TRBV4-1
cdr3_aa: CASSFTGATNEKLFF

clone_size: NA
j_call: TRBJ2-1
v_call: TRBV7-9
cdr3_aa: CASSFSGGIYNEQFF

clone_size: NA
j_call: TRBJ1-2
v_call: TRBV29-1
cdr3_aa: CSAAQVHYGYTF

clone_size: large
j_call: TRBJ2-1
v_call: TRBV27
cdr3_aa: CASNLTSGYGNEQFF

clone_size: NA
j_call: TRBJ2-1
v_call: TRBV7-9
cdr3_aa: CASSSRAAHSYNEQFF

clone_size: NA
j_call: TRBJ1-6
v_call: TRBV5-4
cdr3_aa: CASSLDPWGSPLHF

clone_size: NA
j_call: TRBJ2-7
v_call: TRBV4-1
cdr3_aa: CASSLTGGLSYEQYF

clone_size: NA
j_call: TRBJ2-3
v_call: TRBV6-6
cdr3_aa: CASSRTSGRSGDTQYF

clone_size: once
j_call: TRBJ1-2
v_call: TRBV5-5
cdr3_aa: CASSLNTGAPYGYTF

clone_size: NA
j_call: TRBJ2-1
v_call: TRBV6-4
cdr3_aa: CASSKGAVNEQFF

clone_size: few
j_call: TRBJ1-2
v_call: TRBV6-2/TRBV6-3
cdr3_aa: CASSYSSSTYGYTF

clone_size: NA
j_call: TRBJ1-5
v_call: TRBV29-1
cdr3_aa: CSVEPLEGNQPQHF